Below are 26 T cell receptor beta chains sequenced from a single sample in a study of T cells in Graves' hyperthyroidism and ophthalmopathy. It was RNA transcripts that yielded the amplified TCR beta CDR3 regions. A set of HTBI primers served as the primers for a first-round RT-PCR of the TCR CDR3. TCRdb analysed the multiplex PCR reads with MiXCR anew, one entry per CDR3 protein. The sample records 750,000 to 950,000 distinct CDR3 sequences, around 39% being singletons. Sequencing was performed on blood. These receptors were obtained from a young man with Graves' hyperthyroidism.

Only a few counts were recorded for this clonotype. A much larger clone differs by one base, so this may be a read error. The gene calls are TRBV10-3 and TRBJ2-5; TRBD2 might be the D (6 bases). CDR3 length: 14 amino acids. V was cut by 6 bases and J by 5 bases, with 16 bases left in between. CDR1 is ENHRY, CDR2 SYGVKD, per germline. Here the CDR3 DNA reads TGTGCCATCAGGCCGGACTATAACTTGGAGACCCAGTACTTC. Amino acid sequence: CAIRPDYNLETQYF.

V gene TRBV6-1 combines with J gene TRBJ1-5; 9 positions match TRBD1. J gave up 7 bases and V 6 bases, and 16 bases lay outside the gene matches. This CDR3 contains 17 residues. The germline V gene has CDR1 MNHNS and CDR2 SASEGT. CDR3 DNA sequence: TGTGCCAGCAGGGCATCCGGGACAGGGCTATCAGAACAGCCCCAGCATTTT. Protein sequence: CASRASGTGLSEQPQHF.

This clonotype was counted only a few times. This sequence joins TRBV11-2 and TRBJ1-3, with D hard to call. V lost 3 bases to trimming and J lost 12 bases, with 15 bases between them. From germline, CDR1 is SGHAT and CDR2 FQNNGV. The CDR3 has 13 amino acids. DNA for the CDR3: TGTGCCAGCAGCTTGGAAAGGGCCGCGGGCATATATTTT. Amino acids: CASSLERAAGIYF.

There are many counts of this clonotype. The J gene is TRBJ2-7, the V gene TRBV2; tentatively, D is TRBD1 (6 bases). Germline CDR1 is SNHLY and CDR2 is FYNNEI. V was clipped by 8 bases and J by 1 base, with 6 bases between them. CDR3 length: 11 amino acids. The CDR3, as DNA: TGTGCCAGCGGACAGTCCTACGAGCAGTACTTC. This encodes CASGQSYEQYF.

This clonotype was observed a few times. The chain couples TRBV7-2 to TRBJ2-7, with 10 nucleotides matching TRBD2. The CDR3 runs 16 residues. Germline V gene lookup returns CDR1 SGHTA and CDR2 FQGNSA. The junction had 8 bases not matched to a gene; V was cut back by 4 bases and J by 2 bases. In DNA form, the CDR3 reads TGTGCCAGCAGCTCCGGGGGGAGCGGGGGGGCCTACGAGCAGTACTTC. This encodes CASSSGGSGGAYEQYF.

This clonotype was recorded a few times. This chain links TRBV5-1 with TRBJ2-2; D not certain. This CDR3 has 14 amino acids. The V gene lost 0 bases and the J gene lost 6 bases, with 9 bases spanning the gap. Germline values: CDR1 SGHRS, CDR2 YFSETQ. This CDR3 is CASSLEPGSGELFF. The CDR3 DNA follows: TGCGCCAGCAGCTTGGAGCCAGGCTCCGGGGAGCTGTTTTTT. The full variable domain, completed using reference TRBV5-1 and TRBJ2-2, is KAGVTQTPRYLIKTRGQQVTLSCSPISGHRSVSWYQQTPGQGLQFLFEYFSETQRNKGNFPGRFSGRQFSNSRSEMNVSTLELGDSALYLCASSLEPGSGELFFGEGSRLTVL.

This clonotype was counted many times. This chain connects TRBV15 to TRBJ1-1; D might be TRBD1 (5 bases). The length of the CDR3 is 14 residues. The germline V gene has CDR1 LNHNV and CDR2 YYDKDF (reference sequence). Trimming pared 0 bases from V and 5 bases from J, leaving 10 bases between. The CDR3 region is CATSRDLGETEAFF. CDR3 in DNA: TGTGCCACCAGCAGAGATTTAGGGGAGACTGAAGCTTTCTTT.

The chain is built from TRBV4-1 and TRBJ1-1, with D hard to call. This CDR3 is built from 14 residues. Trimming took 0 bases from V and 4 from J, leaving 9 bases between them. CDR1 is MGHRA and CDR2 is YSYEKL in the germline V gene. The CDR3 is CASSQEAGPTEAFF. CDR3 in DNA: TGCGCCAGCAGCCAAGAGGCCGGCCCCACTGAAGCTTTCTTT.

The J gene is TRBJ2-3, the V gene TRBV24-1, with D possibly TRBD1 on 5 matching bases. CDR3 length equals 11 residues. Germline assignment: CDR1 KGHDR and CDR2 SFDVKD. Trimming stripped 6 bases from V and 6 bases from J, with 6 bases between. The CDR3 is CATSWGDTQYF. The CDR3 DNA is TGTGCCACCAGTTGGGGCGATACGCAGTATTTT.

As for this clonotype: Since a much larger clone is just one base distant, this may be a read error. Because the CDR3 is missing its conserved closing phenylalanine or tryptophan, this is likely a read error. V and J are TRBV2 and TRBJ1-1; D is possibly TRBD1 (6 bases). Trimming stripped 4 bases from V and 7 bases from J, with 13 bases between. CDR3 size: 13 residues. Germline loops: CDR1 SNHLY, CDR2 FYNNEI. CDR3 DNA sequence: TGTGCCAGCAGTGCCGTTGGGGGCCTTGAAGCTTTCCTT. It specifies CASSAVGGLEAFL.

This clonotype was recorded once. This chain connects TRBV2 to TRBJ1-4, with TRBD1 identical over 9 bases. Germline CDR1 SNHLY, CDR2 FYNNEI. V shed 8 bases and J 4 bases; nucleotides not matched to a gene: 17. The CDR3 loop spans 18 amino acids. CDR3 nucleotide sequence: TGTGCCAGCGAGGGGGACTCGGGACAGGGACGTAGTAATGAAAAACTGTTTTTT. This encodes CASEGDSGQGRSNEKLFF. Drawing the rest from reference TRBV2 and TRBJ1-4, the complete variable domain is EPEVTQTPSHQVTQMGQEVILRCVPISNHLYFYWYRQILGQKVEFLVSFYNNEISEKSEIFDDQFSVERPDGSNFTLKIRSTKLEDSAMYFCASEGDSGQGRSNEKLFFGSGTQLSVL.

The chain uses TRBV10-3 and TRBJ2-7; 7 nucleotides agree with TRBD1. The CDR3 covers 14 residues. The trim removed 5 bases at V and 2 bases at J, leaving 6 bases unmatched. Germline-derived CDR1 and CDR2 are ENHRY and SYGVKD. The CDR3: CAISRGGSTYEQYF. The CDR3 nucleotides read TGTGCCATCAGTAGAGGGGGCTCCACCTACGAGCAGTACTTC.

The sample holds one count of this clonotype. A much larger clone sits a single nucleotide away, making a read error possible. The chain recombines TRBV20-1 with TRBJ1-1; possible D gene TRBD1, 5 bases. This CDR3 spans 13 amino acids. V was pared by 1 base and J by 5 bases, with 11 bases between. Germline V lookup: CDR1 DFQATT, CDR2 SNEGSKA (reference sequence). The CDR3 loop is CSARVNGATEAFF. The DNA of the CDR3 is TGCAGTGCTAGAGTCAATGGGGCGACTGAAGCTTTCTTT.

This clonotype was counted a single time. A junction boundary mismatches the germline segment, possibly from a read error. CDR3 in amino acids: CASSLQGDHTGGLFF. CDR3 in DNA: TGTGCCAGCAGCTTGCAGGGGGATCACACCGGGGGGCTGTTTTTT. The chain carries TRBV7-9 and TRBJ2-2; possible D gene TRBD1, 7 bases. This CDR3 contains 15 residues. The germline CDR1 and CDR2 sequences are SEHNR and FQNEAQ (reference sequence).

The chain links TRBV19 to TRBJ2-7; 8 bases are shared with TRBD1. CDR1 and CDR2 (germline): LNHDA, SQIVND (reference sequence). The CDR3 sequence is 15 residues long. Trimming removed 2 bases from V and 4 bases from J; junction bases left unmatched: 7. CDR3 in amino acids: CASSISSRGLYEQYF. CDR3 sequence (DNA): TGTGCCAGTAGTATAAGCAGCAGGGGGCTTTACGAGCAGTACTTC. The variable domain in full, with the rest retrieved from reference TRBV19 and TRBJ2-7, is DGGITQSPKYLFRKEGQNVTLSCEQNLNHDAMYWYRQDPGQGLRLIYYSQIVNDFQKGDIAEGYSVSREKKESFPLTVTSAQKNPTAFYLCASSISSRGLYEQYFGPGTRLTVT.

Many counts were recorded for this clonotype. V gene TRBV19 combines with J gene TRBJ2-7; maybe TRBD1 (6 bases). This CDR3 comprises 14 residues. Germline V CDR1 and CDR2: LNHDA, SQIVND (reference sequence). Trimming took off 3 bases at V and 5 bases at J, with 14 bases between the two ends. For the CDR3, the DNA is TGTGCCAGTAGTATCGTGAGTGGGGGCGACGAGCAGTACTTC. Translating gives CASSIVSGGDEQYF.

This clonotype was counted at least ten times. The chain links TRBV10-3 to TRBJ1-1; D uncertain. Trimming took off 3 bases at V and 1 base at J, with 9 bases between the two ends. Germline CDR1 is ENHRY and CDR2 is SYGVKD. CDR3 length: 14 residues. CDR3 nucleotide sequence: TGTGCCATCAGTGAAGGGCAGCCGAACACTGAAGCTTTCTTT. Amino acid sequence: CAISEGQPNTEAFF.

J is TRBJ1-6 and V is TRBV20-1; 10 bases align to TRBD1. CDR1 DFQATT and CDR2 SNEGSKA come from the germline V gene (reference sequence). The CDR3 is 14 amino acids. The V and J ends lost 6 bases and 10 bases, in that order; junction bases with no gene match: 9. This chain's CDR3 is CSATGTGVHSPLHF. In nucleotides, the CDR3 is TGCAGTGCAACCGGGACAGGGGTTCACTCACCCCTCCACTTT.

This clonotype was counted a few times. This rearrangement joins TRBV20-1 to TRBJ2-7; 15 nucleotides agree with TRBD2. Germline assignment: CDR1 DFQATT and CDR2 SNEGSKA (reference sequence). The trim removed 1 base at V and 4 bases at J, leaving 11 bases unmatched. The CDR3 loop spans 18 amino acids. The CDR3 sequence is CSARGRTAGLAGGYEQYF. The CDR3 coding sequence is TGCAGTGCTAGAGGAAGGACAGCGGGACTAGCGGGAGGTTACGAGCAGTACTTC.

Worth noting for this clonotype: A much larger clone differs from this one at a single base, so this may be a read error. The chain couples TRBV5-5 to TRBJ1-2; D uncertain. CDR1 is SGHKS, CDR2 YYEKEE, per germline (reference sequence). The CDR3 is 14 residues long. The chain's CDR3 is CASSQAMGNYGYTF. The CDR3 DNA follows: TGCGCCAGCAGCCAAGCTATGGGAAACTATGGCTACACCTTC.

Ten or more counts support this clonotype. This rearrangement joins TRBV7-6 to TRBJ2-7, with D possibly called TRBD1 or TRBD2 (5 bases each). V lost 5 bases and J lost 6, with 17 bases in between. The CDR3 has 14 residues. Germline loops: CDR1 SGHVS, CDR2 FNYEAQ. This CDR3 is CASSPLGEITEQYF. In DNA form, the CDR3 reads TGTGCCAGCAGCCCGCTGGGGGAGATCACCGAGCAGTACTTC.

This clonotype has at least ten counts. V gene TRBV20-1 combines with J gene TRBJ2-5, with D possibly matching TRBD1 (5 bases). V lost 4 bases and J 1 base, leaving 10 bases between the germline ends. The CDR3 runs 13 residues. The germline CDR1 and CDR2 sequences are DFQATT and SNEGSKA (reference sequence). The CDR3 region has the DNA TGCAGTGCTAAGGGGCTGATCCAAGAGACCCAGTACTTC. Protein: CSAKGLIQETQYF.

At least ten counts were recorded for this clonotype. V usage is TRBV24-1 and J usage is TRBJ1-1, with 8 positions matching TRBD1. With 9 bases clipped from V and 11 bases from J, the junction kept 10 bases outside the gene matches. The germline CDR1 and CDR2 sequences are KGHDR and SFDVKD. CDR3 length: 12 residues. CDR3 sequence (DNA): TGTGCCACCTCTGAGCCGGGACAGGCGGCTTTCTTT. Amino acids: CATSEPGQAAFF.

This sequence joins TRBV28 and TRBJ2-6, with 7 bases matching TRBD1. The junction had 3 bases not matched to a gene; V was cut back by 1 base and J by 0 bases. Per the germline V gene, CDR1 is MDHEN and CDR2 is SYDVKM. CDR3 length: 17 amino acids. CDR3 coding DNA: TGTGCCAGCAGTTTATCCCCAGGGGGCTCTGGGGCCAACGTCCTGACTTTC. Translating it yields CASSLSPGGSGANVLTF.

This clonotype was found a few times. The V call is TRBV2, the J call TRBJ1-1; D is uncertain. V was shortened by 1 base and J by 4 bases, with 13 bases between the two germline ends. CDR1 and CDR2 from the germline V gene are SNHLY and FYNNEI. This CDR3 region has 15 residues. The CDR3 protein is CASSEGYPTSTEAFF. The CDR3 region has the DNA TGTGCCAGCAGTGAAGGGTATCCTACGAGCACTGAAGCTTTCTTT.

The table lists this clonotype with many counts. The gene calls are TRBV2 and TRBJ2-5, with 8 bases matching TRBD1. The CDR3 extends over 14 amino acids. Germline assignment: CDR1 SNHLY and CDR2 FYNNEI. J gave up 4 bases and V 3 bases, and 4 bases lay outside the gene matches. The CDR3 spells CASSEWQGAETQYF. CDR3 coding DNA: TGTGCCAGCAGTGAGTGGCAGGGGGCAGAGACCCAGTACTTC.